Presented here are 30 T cell receptor beta chains from one specimen sequenced in a study of regulatory T cells in long-lasting Graves disease. Researchers made TCR beta libraries by using iRepertoire HTBI primers and running Arm-PCR on CDR3 regions. One entry per CDR3 protein, called by TCRdb with MiXCR from the multiplex PCR reads. The sample yields 600,000 to 800,000 distinct CDR3 sequences, about 32% seen once. Time point defined: persistent/refractory GD, antithyroid drugs over 5 years with positive TRAb. Generation of the TCR library employed RNA extracted from PBMCs. The sequencing here drew on peripheral blood mononuclear cells (PBMCs), taken when the disease was refractory, from a patient treated with antithyroid drugs. The receptors originated from a female donor with Graves disease.

This clonotype has ten or more counts. The chain couples TRBV28 to TRBJ1-2; D not certain. V was pared by 2 bases and J by 7 bases, with 8 bases between. Germline CDR1 reads MDHEN; CDR2 reads SYDVKM. The CDR3 totals 12 residues. The CDR3: CASSLEGRGYTF. The CDR3 bases are TGTGCCAGCAGTTTAGAGGGCCGTGGCTACACCTTC.

This clonotype turned up a few times. The rearrangement links TRBV27 to TRBJ1-6, with D hard to call. The CDR3 runs to 13 residues. V was cut by 4 bases and J by 5 bases, with 6 bases left in between. Germline-derived CDR1 and CDR2 are MNHEY and SMNVEV (reference sequence). Here the CDR3 DNA reads TGTGCCAGCAGTTGGGAGGATAATTCACCCCTCCACTTT. Its translation: CASSWEDNSPLHF.

The rearrangement joins TRBV2 to TRBJ1-1; TRBD1 agrees at 12 bases. CDR1 and CDR2 from the germline V gene are SNHLY and FYNNEI. J lost 3 bases, V lost 0 bases, and 5 bases had no gene match. The CDR3 covers 17 residues. CDR3: CASSEALGQGADTEAFF. CDR3 DNA sequence: TGTGCCAGCAGTGAAGCTCTGGGACAGGGGGCCGACACTGAAGCTTTCTTT.

The rearrangement uses TRBV7-2 and TRBJ1-5; possibly TRBD1 for D (5 bases). The V end was cut by 1 base, the J end by 3 bases, with 22 bases between. CDR1 SGHTA and CDR2 FQGNSA come from the germline V gene. This CDR3 has 19 residues. The CDR3 bases are TGTGCCAGCAGCTTAGTGGCAGGGTCGGGGCGATATAACAATCAGCCCCAGCATTTT. Protein product: CASSLVAGSGRYNNQPQHF. Complete variable domain (other parts from reference TRBV7-2 and TRBJ1-5): GAGVSQSPSNKVTEKGKDVELRCDPISGHTALYWYRQSLGQGLEFLIYFQGNSAPDKSGLPSDRFSAERTGGSVSTLTIQRTQQEDSAVYLCASSLVAGSGRYNNQPQHFGDGTRLSIL.

This clonotype was counted at least ten times. V is TRBV28 and J is TRBJ1-5, with TRBD1 matching over 8 bases. From germline, CDR1 is MDHEN and CDR2 SYDVKM. This CDR3 comprises 17 residues. With 6 bases clipped from V and 6 bases from J, the junction kept 16 bases outside the gene matches. CDR3 sequence (DNA): TGTGCCAGCAGAGACCGCGGACAGGGCACCCCTAGTCAGCCCCAGCATTTT. It is translated as CASRDRGQGTPSQPQHF.

The chain joins TRBV20-1 to TRBJ1-6, with 9 positions matching TRBD1. CDR3 size: 15 residues. V shed 0 bases, J shed 10 bases, and the junction held 7 bases outside the gene matches. Germline lookup yields CDR1 DFQATT and CDR2 SNEGSKA (reference sequence). CDR3 sequence: CSARDLGTGKSPLHF. In nucleotides, the CDR3 is TGCAGTGCTAGAGACCTAGGGACAGGGAAATCACCCCTCCACTTT.

This clonotype turned up a few times. The gene calls are TRBV5-4 and TRBJ1-6; 9 positions agree with TRBD1. The germline gives CDR1 SGHNT, CDR2 YYREEE (reference sequence). This CDR3 is 15 amino acids long. V lost 4 bases, J lost 5 bases, and 4 bases stayed unmatched. This chain's CDR3 is CASSRDRENNSPLHF. The CDR3 DNA is TGTGCCAGCAGCCGGGACAGGGAAAATAATTCACCCCTCCACTTT.

For this clonotype: The junction does not match germline at one end; this may be a read error. V is TRBV5-4 and J is TRBJ2-7; 8 nucleotides align to TRBD2. CDR3 length: 13 amino acids. In germline, CDR1 is SGHNT, CDR2 YYREEE (reference sequence). CDR3 loop: CASSLGPGGSQNF. Here the CDR3 DNA reads TGTGCCAGCAGCTTGGGCCCGGGAGGGTCGCAGAACTTC.

This chain links TRBV30 with TRBJ2-7; possibly TRBD1 or TRBD2 for D (5 bases each). Germline values: CDR1 GTSNPN, CDR2 SVGIG (reference sequence). V shed 2 bases and J shed 5 bases, with 10 bases lying between them. The CDR3 totals 12 residues. Here the CDR3 reads CAWSRLGDEQYF. The CDR3 nucleotides are TGTGCCTGGAGTCGTTTGGGGGACGAGCAGTACTTC.

This chain connects TRBV11-2 to TRBJ2-5; 11 nucleotides line up with TRBD2. Germline loops: CDR1 SGHAT, CDR2 FQNNGV. The CDR3 is 16 amino acids. The junction had 6 bases not matched to a gene; V was cut back by 3 bases and J by 3 bases. In nucleotides, the CDR3 is TGTGCCAGCAGCTTCCGACGACTAGCGGGAAAAGAGACCCAGTACTTC. This encodes CASSFRRLAGKETQYF.

The chain employs TRBV7-9 and TRBJ1-3, with D possibly being TRBD1 (5 bases). Germline CDR1 and CDR2: SEHNR and FQNEAQ (reference sequence). This CDR3 has 16 residues. V dropped 1 base and J dropped 2 bases, with 12 bases sitting between them. CDR3 nucleotides: TGTGCCAGCAGCTTAGTCCCGGACATAACTGGAAACACCATATATTTT. As protein: CASSLVPDITGNTIYF.

This clonotype was counted a few times. The V gene is TRBV20-1, the J gene TRBJ1-1; 8 bases are shared with TRBD1. This CDR3 has 16 residues. From germline, CDR1 is DFQATT and CDR2 SNEGSKA (reference sequence). J was trimmed by 5 bases and V by 6 bases; bases with no gene match: 17. The DNA for the CDR3 is TGCAGTGCAAACCCGGGACAGGAGGACCGTAAGACTGAAGCTTTCTTT. Protein: CSANPGQEDRKTEAFF.

The chain employs TRBV19 and TRBJ1-1; D is possibly TRBD1 (6 bases). Germline-derived CDR1 and CDR2 are LNHDA and SQIVND (reference sequence). The ends were cut back, 4 bases at V and 6 bases at J, with 18 bases in the middle. The CDR3 length is 15 residues. CDR3 DNA sequence: TGTGCCAGTAGTAATACAGGGAGTAATGTCGCTGAAGCTTTCTTT. Translated, it gives CASSNTGSNVAEAFF. Together with reference TRBV19 and TRBJ1-1, the CDR3 gives the full variable domain: DGGITQSPKYLFRKEGQNVTLSCEQNLNHDAMYWYRQDPGQGLRLIYYSQIVNDFQKGDIAEGYSVSREKKESFPLTVTSAQKNPTAFYLCASSNTGSNVAEAFFGQGTRLTVV.

The chain uses TRBV29-1 and TRBJ1-2, with D unclear. The CDR3 runs to 13 residues. Germline CDR1 reads SQVTM; CDR2 reads ANQGSEA. V was trimmed by 6 bases and J by 2 bases, leaving 13 bases between them. The DNA of the CDR3 is TGCAGCGTCCCGGGCCAGGTGAACTATGGCTACACCTTC. Its translation: CSVPGQVNYGYTF.

The gene calls are TRBV29-1 and TRBJ1-5; a possible D gene is TRBD1 (6 bases). V was cut by 6 bases and J by 4 bases, with 13 bases left in between. This CDR3 spans 13 amino acids. Germline V gene sequence: CDR1 SQVTM, CDR2 ANQGSEA. CDR3 DNA: TGCAGCGTGACCATACAGGGAAATCAGCCCCAGCATTTT. Its translation is CSVTIQGNQPQHF.

At least ten counts were recorded for this clonotype. The chain carries TRBV12-3 or TRBV12-4 and TRBJ1-2; D is unresolved. CDR3 length: 14 residues. V lost 0 bases, J lost 2 bases, and 7 bases lay in between. The CDR3 DNA follows: TGTGCCAGCAGTTTAGCGGGTAGAAACTATGGCTACACCTTC. Translated: CASSLAGRNYGYTF.

The chain employs TRBV30 and TRBJ1-1, with D perhaps matching TRBD1 (5 bases). Germline CDR1 and CDR2: GTSNPN and SVGIG (reference sequence). The CDR3 is 13 residues long. V gave up 5 bases and J gave up 6 bases, with 16 bases separating them. For the CDR3, the DNA is TGTGCCTGGTCTCCGACAGTTGGAGCTGAAGCTTTCTTT. Encoded protein: CAWSPTVGAEAFF.

V gene TRBV6-2 or TRBV6-3 combines with J gene TRBJ1-6, with TRBD1 matching 12 bases. Germline CDR1 and CDR2: MNHEY and SVGEGT. Germline trimming cut 6 bases from V and 8 bases from J; bases unmatched to any gene: 8. The CDR3 loop spans 16 amino acids. The CDR3 sequence is CASRRGTGGVDSPLHF. CDR3 nucleotides: TGTGCCAGCAGGAGAGGGACAGGGGGCGTTGATTCACCCCTCCACTTT.

This clonotype was detected a few times. The CDR3 DNA reads as TGTGCCAGCAGCCGCGGGACGGATCAGTCCCAGTACTTC. This encodes CASSRGTDQSQYF. This sequence joins TRBV11-3 and TRBJ2-5; D possibly corresponds to TRBD2 (6 bases). Trimming left V 5 bases short and J 9 bases short, with 16 bases between. This CDR3 has 13 amino acids. Germline V gives CDR1 SGHNT, CDR2 YENEEA.

The chain carries TRBV20-1 and TRBJ2-5; 7 bases are shared with TRBD2. CDR1 is DFQATT and CDR2 is SNEGSKA in the germline V gene (reference sequence). CDR3 length: 13 amino acids. The V segment lost 7 bases and the J segment 1 base; nucleotides outside the gene matches: 6. CDR3 loop: CSVAGVIQETQYF. Written as DNA, the CDR3 is TGCAGTGTGGCGGGAGTAATCCAAGAGACCCAGTACTTC.

This clonotype was counted a few times. The chain employs TRBV6-1 and TRBJ1-1; D unresolved. Looked up from germline, CDR1 is MNHNS and CDR2 is SASEGT. The CDR3 has 16 amino acids. Deletions cut 7 bases from V and 1 base from J, with 19 bases between. The CDR3 sequence: CASTPRARSGNTEAFF. The CDR3 DNA follows: TGTGCCAGCACGCCAAGGGCCAGGTCCGGGAACACTGAAGCTTTCTTT.

The CDR3 DNA follows: TGTGCCAGCAGTTCAGGGATACTTAGCTCCTACAATGAGCAGTTCTTC. It translates to CASSSGILSSYNEQFF. V gene TRBV27 combines with J gene TRBJ2-1; weak D call: TRBD1 (5 bases). The V end was cut by 4 bases, the J end by 0 bases, with 13 bases between. Germline V gene data show CDR1 as MNHEY and CDR2 as SMNVEV (reference sequence). The CDR3 loop spans 16 amino acids.

The chain joins TRBV5-1 to TRBJ1-1; TRBD1 might be the D (5 bases). The germline V gene has CDR1 SGHRS and CDR2 YFSETQ. V was clipped by 3 bases and J by 4 bases, with 13 bases between them. The CDR3 is 14 residues long. CDR3 region: CASSSGGEGTEAFF. The CDR3 DNA is TGCGCCAGCAGCTCCGGGGGGGAGGGCACTGAAGCTTTCTTT. The full variable domain, in which reference TRBV5-1 and TRBJ1-1 provide the parts outside the CDR3, is KAGVTQTPRYLIKTRGQQVTLSCSPISGHRSVSWYQQTPGQGLQFLFEYFSETQRNKGNFPGRFSGRQFSNSRSEMNVSTLELGDSALYLCASSSGGEGTEAFFGQGTRLTVV.

This clonotype came up many times. This chain connects TRBV2 to TRBJ1-5; no definite D call. Germline V gene lookup returns CDR1 SNHLY and CDR2 FYNNEI. CDR3 length: 15 amino acids. Between the trimmed V and J ends, which lost 3 bases and 8 bases, there was a span of 17 bases. CDR3 coding DNA: TGTGCCAGCAGTGATGGCGCCCTCCGCGGCGAGCCCCAGCATTTT. It specifies CASSDGALRGEPQHF.

This clonotype was counted ten times or more. J is TRBJ2-2 and V is TRBV2; 9 bases map to TRBD2. CDR3 size: 16 residues. Germline lookup yields CDR1 SNHLY and CDR2 FYNNEI. Germline trimming cut 0 bases from V and 4 bases from J; bases unmatched to any gene: 3. CDR3 residues: CASSEALAGSTGELFF. The DNA of the CDR3 is TGTGCCAGCAGTGAAGCCCTAGCGGGAAGCACCGGGGAGCTGTTTTTT.

This clonotype has just a few counts. The V and J genes are TRBV6-9 and TRBJ2-2; 7 positions agree with TRBD2. The CDR3 length is 17 residues. In germline, CDR1 is MNHGY, CDR2 SVAAGI. V lost 3 bases, J lost 5 bases, and 12 bases stayed unmatched. In DNA, the CDR3 is TGTGCCAGCAGTTACTCAAGGGCGGCTAGCGGTACCGGGGAGCTGTTTTTT. Its protein product is CASSYSRAASGTGELFF.

About this clonotype itself: Since the CDR3 does not end with the conserved phenylalanine or tryptophan, this likely comes from a read error. The chain recombines TRBV6-1 with TRBJ1-5, with 7 bases matching TRBD1. V was clipped by 5 bases and J by 3 bases; unmatched bases: 7. The CDR3 is 15 amino acids. The germline V gene has CDR1 MNHNS and CDR2 SASEGT. CDR3 bases: TGTGCCAGCAGTAGACCGGGACAGACCAATCAGCCCCAGCATCTT. Residues: CASSRPGQTNQPQHL.

The CDR3 coding sequence is TGTGCCAGCAGTGGAGGGACTACCACAGATACGCAGTATTTT. Its protein is CASSGGTTTDTQYF. The J gene is TRBJ2-3, the V gene TRBV6-1; 7 bases align to TRBD2. The CDR3 sequence is 14 residues long. V lost 4 bases, J lost 2 bases, and 3 bases stayed unmatched. Germline-derived CDR1 and CDR2 are MNHNS and SASEGT.

The gene calls are TRBV7-9 and TRBJ1-2; 7 nucleotides agree with TRBD1. V trimming: 4 bases; J trimming: 5 bases; junction bases outside the gene matches: 10. CDR1 is SEHNR and CDR2 is FQNEAQ in the germline V gene (reference sequence). The CDR3 contains 15 residues. CDR3 sequence reads: CASSSDYRGRYGYTF. The CDR3 nucleotides read TGTGCCAGCAGCTCGGACTACAGGGGTCGGTATGGCTACACCTTC.

This clonotype was found a few times. This rearrangement joins TRBV4-2 to TRBJ1-2, with no clear D. V was pared by 0 bases and J by 5 bases, with 13 bases between. Germline V lookup: CDR1 LGHNA, CDR2 YNFKEQ. The CDR3 runs to 15 residues. For the CDR3, the DNA is TGTGCCAGCAGCCAAGAAGCGGCAGGCGGATATGGCTACACCTTC. Translating gives CASSQEAAGGYGYTF.